By sample share, the clone carrying this T cell receptor beta chain is medium-sized. The CDR3 sequence is 11 residues long. Per the germline V gene, CDR1 is DFQATT and CDR2 is SNEGSKA (reference sequence). Trimming removed 3 bases from V and 13 bases from J, with 13 bases in between. The sample comes from a study of immune reconstitution after stem cell transplant in scleroderma. Via MiXCR, TCRdb re-called the RT-PCR reads, giving one row per CDR3 protein. The data show under 4,500 distinct CDR3 sequences, nearly 6.5% seen once. The V call is TRBV20-1, the J call TRBJ2-1; D is uncertain. The receptor was isolated from a female donor with systemic sclerosis. Sampling was carried out before or after autologous hematopoietic stem cell transplantation (not recorded which). The CDR3 sequence: CSASVWPYQFF. Here the CDR3 DNA reads TGCAGTGCTAGCGTCTGGCCTTACCAGTTCTTC.